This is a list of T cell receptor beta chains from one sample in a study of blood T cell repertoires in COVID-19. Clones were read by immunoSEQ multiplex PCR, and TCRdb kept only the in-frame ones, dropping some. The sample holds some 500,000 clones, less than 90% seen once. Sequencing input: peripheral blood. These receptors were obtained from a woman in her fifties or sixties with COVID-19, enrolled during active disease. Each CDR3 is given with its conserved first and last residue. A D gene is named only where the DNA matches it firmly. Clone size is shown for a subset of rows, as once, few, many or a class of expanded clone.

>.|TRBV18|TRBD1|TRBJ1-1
TGTGCCAGCTCCCTGACAGGGGGCACTGAAGCTTTCTTT
CASSLTGGTEAFF
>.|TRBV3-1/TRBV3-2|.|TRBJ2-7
TGTGCCAGCAGCCAAGATCGTACAGGAGTGTACGAGCAGTACTTC
CASSQDRTGVYEQYF
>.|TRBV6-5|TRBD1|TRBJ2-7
TGTGCCAGCCACACCGGGACAGGGGCTCGGGAGCAGTACTTC
CASHTGTGAREQYF
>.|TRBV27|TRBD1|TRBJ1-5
TGTGCCAGCAGTTCCGGGACAGGGTCCAATCAGCCCCAGCATTTT
CASSSGTGSNQPQHF
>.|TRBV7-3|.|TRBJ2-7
TGTGCCAGCAGCGCCGGGACATTGAGCTCCTACGAGCAGTACTTC
CASSAGTLSSYEQYF
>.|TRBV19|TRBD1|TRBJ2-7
TGTGCCAGTAGTCCCCTACAGGGGCCTCGCTACGAGCAGTACTTC
CASSPLQGPRYEQYF
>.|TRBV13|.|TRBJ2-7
TGTGCCAGCAGCTTAGGTCAGAACTACGAGCAGTACTTC
CASSLGQNYEQYF
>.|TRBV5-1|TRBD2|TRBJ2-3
TGCGCCAGCAGCGGCCTCACTAGCGACACAGATACGCAGTATTTT
CASSGLTSDTDTQYF
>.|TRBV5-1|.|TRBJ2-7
TGCGCCAGCAGCAATAATATACAGAGCTCTTCCTACGAGCAGTACTTC
CASSNNIQSSSYEQYF
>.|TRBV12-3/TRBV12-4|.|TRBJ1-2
TGTGCCAGCAGCCCGGGGTGGGCTGGCTACACCTTC
CASSPGWAGYTF
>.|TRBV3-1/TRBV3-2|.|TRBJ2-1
TGTGCCAGCAGCCAAGACCAGGGTGCTGTGAATGAGCAGTTCTTC
CASSQDQGAVNEQFF
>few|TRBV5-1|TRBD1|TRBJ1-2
TGCGCCAGCAGCCTTGGAAGAGACAGGGTTAACTATGGCTACACCTTC
CASSLGRDRVNYGYTF
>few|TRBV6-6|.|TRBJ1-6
TGTGCCAGCAGTCCCCAGGGCCCCTCACCCTCCTATAATTCACCCCTCCACTTT
CASSPQGPSPSYNSPLHF
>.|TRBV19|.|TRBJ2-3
TGTGCCAGTAGCCCCCGGCCTAGCACAGATACACAGTATTTT
CASSPRPSTDTQYF
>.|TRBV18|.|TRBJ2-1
TGTGCCAGCTCACCAGGTGGCGGGGACAATGAGCAGTTCTTC
CASSPGGGDNEQFF
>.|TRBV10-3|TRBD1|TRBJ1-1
TGTGCCATCAGTGACAGGGGGCTGAACACTGAAGCTTTCTTT
CAISDRGLNTEAFF
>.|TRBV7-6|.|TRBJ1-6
TGTGCCAGCAGTCCGGGCCAGGGTAACACTTCACCCCTCCACTTT
CASSPGQGNTSPLHF
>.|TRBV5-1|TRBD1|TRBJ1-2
TGCGCCAGCAGCTTGGCCCCCCCAGGGGGATTTAACTATGGCTACACCTTC
CASSLAPPGGFNYGYTF
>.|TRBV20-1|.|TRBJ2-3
TGCAGTGCTAGTCGCACTTTGGATACGCAGTATTTT
CSASRTLDTQYF
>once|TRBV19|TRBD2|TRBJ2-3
TGTGCCAGTAGTAAGACTAGCGGGGGGCCGGGAGATACGCAGTATTTT
CASSKTSGGPGDTQYF
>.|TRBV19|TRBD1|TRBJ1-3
TGTGCCAGTACATGGGACAGGGCCTCTGGAAACACCATATATTTT
CASTWDRASGNTIYF
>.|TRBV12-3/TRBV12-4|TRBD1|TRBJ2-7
TGTGCCAGCAGGACGACAGGGCGCGGCGAGCAGTACTTC
CASRTTGRGEQYF
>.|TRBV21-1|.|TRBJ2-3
TGTGCCACCCGTGGGCCGGGGGGATGGTGCACAGATACGCAGTATTTT
CATRGPGGWCTDTQYF
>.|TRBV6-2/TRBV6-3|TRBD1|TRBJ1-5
TGTGCCAGCACCCCCAGGGACAGGGGGCATCCCCAGCATTTT
CASTPRDRGHPQHF
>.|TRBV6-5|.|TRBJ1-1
TGTGCCAGCAGAACACAGGGGAACACTGAAGCTTTCTTT
CASRTQGNTEAFF
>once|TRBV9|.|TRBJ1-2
TGTGCCAGCAGCCCCACGCCCACAGTTACGGATGGCTACACCTTC
CASSPTPTVTDGYTF
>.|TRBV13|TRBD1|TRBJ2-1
TGTGCCAGCAGCTCCAGGACAGGGTCCATTTACAATGAGCAGTTCTTC
CASSSRTGSIYNEQFF
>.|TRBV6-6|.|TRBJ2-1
TGTGCCAGCAGTTACTCGACGGGGAGAACCTACAATGAGCAGTTCTTC
CASSYSTGRTYNEQFF
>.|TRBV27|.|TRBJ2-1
TGTGCCAGCAGCCAAGGCGGGTTCTTC
CASSQGGFF
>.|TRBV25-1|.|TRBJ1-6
TGTGCCAGCAGCCGGGCGGGGGATCATTCACCCCTCCACTTT
CASSRAGDHSPLHF
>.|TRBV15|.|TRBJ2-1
TGTGCCACCGGGGCTTACAATGAGCAGTTCTTC
CATGAYNEQFF
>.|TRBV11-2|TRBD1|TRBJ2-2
TGTGCCAGCAGCCCGGGGGACAGGGCCTACACCGGGGAGCTGTTTTTT
CASSPGDRAYTGELFF
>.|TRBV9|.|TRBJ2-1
TGTGCCAGCAGCGTAGGTAATCCCCACAATGAGCAGTTCTTC
CASSVGNPHNEQFF
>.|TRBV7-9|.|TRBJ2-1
TGTGCCAGCAGCTTACCTGAGCGGGCTAATGAGCAGTTCTTC
CASSLPERANEQFF
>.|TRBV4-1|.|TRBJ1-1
TGCGCCAGCAGCCAAGAAGTCGTATGGGGGGGCACTGAAGCTTTCTTT
CASSQEVVWGGTEAFF
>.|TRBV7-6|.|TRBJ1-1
TGTGCCAGCAGCGCAGGGGTGAGCACTGAAGCTTTCTTT
CASSAGVSTEAFF
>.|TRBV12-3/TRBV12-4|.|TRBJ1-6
TGTGCCAGCAGCTTCGCTCCGCGTTCACCCCTCCACTTT
CASSFAPRSPLHF
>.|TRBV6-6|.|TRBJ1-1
TGTGCCAGCAGTGGATCGCTGACCGGCGACAGCTACACTGAAGCTTTCTTT
CASSGSLTGDSYTEAFF
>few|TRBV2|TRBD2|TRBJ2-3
TGTGCCAGCAGACTAAGTGGGCTAGCGGGCTTGGATACGCAGTATTTT
CASRLSGLAGLDTQYF
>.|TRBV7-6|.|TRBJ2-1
TGTGCCAGCAGCTTAGAAGGGGGTTACAATGAGCAGTTCTTC
CASSLEGGYNEQFF
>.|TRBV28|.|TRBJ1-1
TGTGCCAGCAGTTTGGGAACAGGGAGGGGAGGCACTGAAGCTTTCTTT
CASSLGTGRGGTEAFF
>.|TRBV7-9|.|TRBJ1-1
TGTGCCAGCAGCTTACTCGGCCAGGGAGGCTTGGAAGCTTTCTTT
CASSLLGQGGLEAFF
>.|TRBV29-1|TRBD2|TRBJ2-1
TGCAGCGTTGTCGACGCGCGGGGGGGCTCCTACAATGAGCAGTTCTTC
CSVVDARGGSYNEQFF
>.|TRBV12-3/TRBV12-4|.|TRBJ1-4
TGTGCCAGCAGCCTGCAGGGAGGGGAAAAACTGTTTTTT
CASSLQGGEKLFF
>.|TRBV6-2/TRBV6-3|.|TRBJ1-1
TGTGCCAGCAGTTTCCAAGGGCAGGGGAACACTGAAGCTTTCTTT
CASSFQGQGNTEAFF
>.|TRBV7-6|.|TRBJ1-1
TGTGCCAGCAGCTTACTTCCTGGAGCGAACACTGAAGCTTTCTTT
CASSLLPGANTEAFF
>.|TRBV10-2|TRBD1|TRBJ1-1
TGCGCCAGCAGTGAAGGACAGGCCTATACTGAAGCTTTCTTT
CASSEGQAYTEAFF
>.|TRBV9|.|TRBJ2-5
TGTGCCAGCAGCATAATGGGGCAGGGTGGGGAGACCCAGTACTTC
CASSIMGQGGETQYF
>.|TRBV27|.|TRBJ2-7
TGTGCCAGCAGTTCCACCTACGAGCAGTACTTC
CASSSTYEQYF
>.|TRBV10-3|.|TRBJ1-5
TGTGCCATCAGTGAGGGGGGCAGCAATCAGCCCCAGCATTTT
CAISEGGSNQPQHF
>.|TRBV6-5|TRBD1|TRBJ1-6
TGTGCCAGCGGGACAGCCCAAAATTCACCCCTCCACTTT
CASGTAQNSPLHF
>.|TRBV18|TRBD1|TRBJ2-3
TGTGCCAGCTCTCTAGGACAGGGAACAGATACGCAGTATTTT
CASSLGQGTDTQYF
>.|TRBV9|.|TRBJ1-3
TGTGCCAGCAGCGTTAGAGGTAGCTCTGGAAACACCATATATTTT
CASSVRGSSGNTIYF
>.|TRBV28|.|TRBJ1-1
TGTGCCAGCAAGCTGAACACTGAAGCTTTCTTT
CASKLNTEAFF
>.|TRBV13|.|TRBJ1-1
TGTGCCAGCACCGGGGAACTGAACACTGAAGCTTTCTTT
CASTGELNTEAFF